This note documents a single T cell receptor (beta chain) sequence. Its antigen is not identified. This record comes from a study of long-term antiretroviral therapy in people with HIV. This CDR3 contains 14 residues. V shed 4 bases and J shed 1 base, with 14 bases lying between them. Germline V gene sequence: CDR1 GTSNPN, CDR2 SVGIG (reference sequence). Findings of the study overall: HIV repertoires had narrower CDR3 length ranges than controls. ART adherence, viral resistance and therapy changes were not recorded.

Participants living with HIV all received treatment in the United States. Sequencing used immunoSEQ v3.0 at survey level. Profiling relied on immunoSEQ multiplex PCR, and the TCRdb table lists in-frame clones only, not all of them. The sample lists approximately 35,000 clones; over 60% were seen once. Sequenced material: unsorted PBMCs, taken 2 years after starting antiretroviral therapy. V and J are TRBV30 and TRBJ2-7, with D possibly matching TRBD2 (6 bases). The TCR originated in a woman between 50 and 59 years old with HIV. The CDR3 region is CAWTSGTPSYEQYV. CDR3 in DNA: TGTGCCTGGACCTCCGGGACTCCGTCCTACGAGCAGTACGTC.